A selection of T cell receptor beta chains follows, all from one sample in a study of OX40 agonist ivuxolimab in advanced cancers. TCRdb keeps only in-frame clones here, not all; method: immunoSEQ multiplex PCR. The sample holds 60,000 to 90,000 clones; about 88% are singletons and the top ten take about 1%. The material sequenced was CD4+ or CD8+ T cells sorted from blood, taken in a trial of the OX40 agonist ivuxolimab. Receptor source: an adult with an advanced solid tumor such as melanoma, head and neck, liver or kidney cancer. Both conserved end residues are part of each CDR3.

CASSLAPGNNYGYTF,TRBV5-1,TRBJ1-2
CASSLRTTYTEAFF,TRBV5-6,TRBJ1-1
CASSVAGSPQHF,TRBV6-1,TRBJ1-5
CASSLRVNGGELFF,TRBV27,TRBJ2-2
CASTRIGGIEEKLFF,TRBV28,TRBJ1-4
CASSLDRDTEAFF,TRBV7-3,TRBJ1-1
CASKRDVDQPQHF,TRBV2,TRBJ1-5
CASSGQGYEKLFF,TRBV19,TRBJ1-4
CASSNTLNTEAFF,TRBV6-1,TRBJ1-1
CASTELRGSEAFF,TRBV11-3,TRBJ1-1
CASRPGQGARYGYTF,TRBV6-1,TRBJ1-2
CAISENGRRLEQYF,TRBV10-3,TRBJ2-7
CASSDGLAGRGNIQYF,TRBV6-1,TRBJ2-4
CASGLAGQYGYTF,TRBV28,TRBJ1-2
CASSPNRALGNSPLHF,TRBV13,TRBJ1-6
CASSQGRNWGAYEQYF,TRBV14,TRBJ2-7
CASSDPNRHQPQHF,TRBV6-1,TRBJ1-5
CASSLVGGPAEQFF,TRBV5-1,TRBJ2-1
CASSFWTDYGYTF,TRBV5-5,TRBJ1-2
CASSLSVTSPETQYF,TRBV7-2,TRBJ2-5
CASSLVGYEQYF,TRBV7-6,TRBJ2-7
CASSPPGLAGDTDTQYF,TRBV18,TRBJ2-3
CASSYRTGNYGYTF,TRBV2,TRBJ1-2
CASSSGTYTGELFF,TRBV5-1,TRBJ2-2
CASSLSLGQETQYF,TRBV7-9,TRBJ2-5
CASSRDRGPYEQYF,TRBV11-2,TRBJ2-7
CASRSPPGGVNTEAFF,TRBV2,TRBJ1-1
CATSHDLTYEQYF,TRBV6-6,TRBJ2-7
CATSRVTSGGLYNEQFF,TRBV15,TRBJ2-1
CASSFGPSGLAGSRENNEQFF,TRBV7-6,TRBJ2-1
CASSLWHPGPYEQYF,TRBV28,TRBJ2-7
CASSPRGDTQYF,TRBV14,TRBJ2-3
CASADRVGYEQYF,TRBV27,TRBJ2-7
CASSQTGVEKLFF,TRBV7-9,TRBJ1-4
CASSIYRGDQPQHF,TRBV19,TRBJ1-5
CASSIGLPEGEQYF,TRBV5-1,TRBJ2-7
CASSLVGVSGYEQYF,TRBV11-3,TRBJ2-7
CASSLTGQFYGYTF,TRBV5-5,TRBJ1-2
CASSIGEQETQYF,TRBV19,TRBJ2-5
CASSSGIFDEQFF,TRBV11-3,TRBJ2-1
CASSPPGTYEQYF,TRBV18,TRBJ2-7
CASSLAPRGRGVQRGEKLFF,TRBV7-2,TRBJ1-4
CASSMWGKGELFF,TRBV19,TRBJ2-2
CAWSVGGHVEFF,TRBV30,TRBJ2-1
CASSQGATGTGLTDTQYF,TRBV4-2,TRBJ2-3
CAIRTGTTHDNSPLHF,TRBV2,TRBJ1-6
CATTKARGVAEAFF,TRBV19,TRBJ1-1
CASSQGPQLGEQFF,TRBV14,TRBJ2-1
CASSLNLAEFTDTQYF,TRBV7-9,TRBJ2-3
CASSQDISTTGGLSNTIYF,TRBV4-1,TRBJ1-3
CASSKWGFRVLAGENEQYF,TRBV21-1,TRBJ2-7
CASSLVGVGEQFF,TRBV7-9,TRBJ2-1